Presented here are 28 T cell receptor beta chains from one specimen sequenced in a study of regulatory T cells in long-lasting Graves disease (dated by TCRdb to the early 2020s). The library was built by means of multiplex PCR. TCRdb lists the instrument as Illumina HiSeq 4000. To build TCR beta libraries, CDR3 regions were amplified by Arm-PCR using iRepertoire HTBI primers. The public reads were quality trimmed at Q25 with fastp and then assembled into clones with MiXCR by TCRdb, keeping productive beta chains. Merged by CDR3 protein, the rows form single entries marked with the most common genes and DNA. For this sample the table gives roughly 700,000 distinct CDR3 sequences, of which around 32% were detected only once. 35% to 55% of the sample rests with the top ten. The intended sense of this specimen's time point label: persistent/refractory GD, antithyroid drugs over 5 years with positive TRAb. For both TCR sequencing and RNA sequencing, RNA was extracted from PBMCs in TRIzol.

Material: peripheral blood mononuclear cells (PBMCs), obtained when the disease was refractory, from a patient treated with antithyroid drugs. All receptors derive from a female donor with Graves disease.

To note about this clonotype: Possible read error: a much larger clone is one base away. The chain links TRBV6-1 to TRBJ1-2; no definite D call. From germline, CDR1 is MNHNS and CDR2 SASEGT. The CDR3 sequence is 14 residues long. CDR3 DNA sequence: TGTGCCAGCAGTGAAGATGTAGCTCTGTATGGCCACACCTTC. Amino acids: CASSEDVALYGHTF.

The CDR3 is CASTLGQGVAFF. Written as DNA, the CDR3 is TGTGCCAGCACTCTAGGGCAGGGCGTTGCTTTCTTT. V is TRBV12-3 or TRBV12-4 and J is TRBJ1-1, with D tentatively TRBD1 (5 bases). V was shortened by 7 bases and J by 11 bases, with 17 bases between the two germline ends. CDR3 length equals 12 residues.

This clonotype was seen a few times. The chain carries TRBV30 and TRBJ1-1; 12 bases match TRBD1. This CDR3 has 15 amino acids. Germline V gene lookup returns CDR1 GTSNPN and CDR2 SVGIG (reference sequence). Trimming took 2 bases from V and 3 from J; bases not matched to a gene: 4. CDR3 protein: CAWSRDRGRDTEAFF. CDR3 coding DNA: TGTGCCTGGAGTAGGGACAGGGGGCGAGACACTGAAGCTTTCTTT.

This clonotype has just a few counts. The V gene is TRBV6-2 or TRBV6-3, the J gene TRBJ2-2; D perhaps matches TRBD1 (6 bases). The germline CDR1 and CDR2 sequences are MNHEY and SVGEGT. This CDR3 comprises 15 residues. The ends were cut back, 6 bases at V and 2 bases at J, with 13 bases in the middle. As DNA, the CDR3 is TGTGCCAGCAGATTTCCGGGACACAACACCGGGGAGCTGTTTTTT. This codes for CASRFPGHNTGELFF.

The sample holds many counts of this clonotype. The V and J genes are TRBV20-1 and TRBJ2-7; 9 bases fit TRBD1. This CDR3 has 13 residues. V lost 5 bases and J lost 6; bases outside the gene matches: 8. Germline CDR1 DFQATT, CDR2 SNEGSKA (reference sequence). The CDR3 spells CSAGPGQGGEQYF. CDR3 DNA sequence: TGCAGTGCTGGCCCGGGACAGGGTGGCGAGCAGTACTTC.

This clonotype has a handful of counts. The CDR3 reads CAWSAGDDTEAFF. In DNA, the CDR3 is TGTGCCTGGAGCGCAGGGGATGACACTGAAGCTTTCTTT. This chain uses TRBV30 with TRBJ1-1, with D possibly matching TRBD1 (6 bases). This CDR3 is 13 amino acids long. CDR1 is GTSNPN and CDR2 is SVGIG in the germline V gene (reference sequence). V gave up 3 bases and J gave up 3 bases, with 11 bases separating them.

This clonotype was picked up many times. The genes are TRBV28 and TRBJ1-1, with D possibly TRBD1 on 5 matching bases. Between the trimmed V and J ends, which lost 5 bases and 4 bases, there was a span of 11 bases. Germline CDR1 and CDR2: MDHEN and SYDVKM. CDR3 size: 13 residues. DNA of the CDR3: TGTGCCAGCAGTGTGACAGTTACCACTGAAGCTTTCTTT. This codes for CASSVTVTTEAFF.

This clonotype was picked up many times. The CDR3 DNA reads as TGTGCCAGCAGTTTTCCTAGCGGGATACCTACCTACGAGCAGTACTTC. This sequence encodes CASSFPSGIPTYEQYF. The chain recombines TRBV28 with TRBJ2-7, with TRBD2 matching over 9 bases. J lost 2 bases, V lost 3 bases, and 8 bases had no gene match. The length of the CDR3 is 16 residues. Germline CDR1 reads MDHEN; CDR2 reads SYDVKM.

The sample holds many counts of this clonotype. This chain links TRBV7-9 with TRBJ1-1; TRBD1 agrees at 8 bases. Germline V gene data show CDR1 as SEHNR and CDR2 as FQNEAQ (reference sequence). The CDR3 has 14 residues. The V gene end was trimmed by 5 bases and the J gene end by 1 base; junction bases not matched to a gene: 3. Here the CDR3 DNA reads TGTGCCAGCAGCAAACAGGGGGGGAACACTGAAGCTTTCTTT. Its translation is CASSKQGGNTEAFF.

This clonotype was detected a few times. The genes are TRBV2 and TRBJ1-3, with D maybe TRBD1 (5 bases). The V and J ends lost 7 bases and 4 bases respectively, with 14 bases between them. The CDR3 has 14 amino acids. Germline CDR1 SNHLY, CDR2 FYNNEI. This CDR3 reads CASNPLDSGNTIYF. In DNA form, the CDR3 reads TGTGCCAGCAACCCCTTAGACAGCGGAAACACCATATATTTT.

This chain uses TRBV20-1 with TRBJ2-5, with 9 bases matching TRBD2. Germline CDR1 reads DFQATT; CDR2 reads SNEGSKA (reference sequence). With 0 bases clipped from V and 5 bases from J, the junction kept 19 bases outside the gene matches. The CDR3 has 19 amino acids. CDR3 coding DNA: TGCAGTGCTAGAGATGTAGCGGGAGAAGGAGGGGGGACGGGGGAGACCCAGTACTTC. Translation: CSARDVAGEGGGTGETQYF.

This clonotype was observed many times. The chain couples TRBV2 to TRBJ1-4, with 7 bases that match TRBD1. V was pared by 4 bases and J by 6 bases, with 5 bases of the junction left unmatched. CDR1 is SNHLY and CDR2 is FYNNEI in the germline V gene. The CDR3 length is 14 residues. CDR3 coding DNA: TGTGCCAGCAGTGGTGGGACAGTGGATGAAAAACTGTTTTTT. Protein product: CASSGGTVDEKLFF.

This clonotype turned up a few times. V and J are TRBV7-9 and TRBJ2-7; D is unclear. The V end was cut by 1 base, the J end by 5 bases, with 15 bases between. CDR1 SEHNR and CDR2 FQNEAQ come from the germline V gene (reference sequence). The CDR3 consists of 15 residues. CDR3 nucleotide sequence: TGTGCCAGCAGCTTAGGGCTCTATATATGGGACGAGCAGTACTTC. It is translated as CASSLGLYIWDEQYF.

This clonotype was seen repeatedly, ten times or more. This chain links TRBV2 with TRBJ2-5; 12 nucleotides line up with TRBD2. With V trimmed by 1 base and J by 4 bases, 1 base remained unmatched. CDR1 is SNHLY, CDR2 FYNNEI, per germline. The CDR3 spans 15 residues. CDR3 amino acids: CASSEELAGGETQYF. CDR3 sequence (DNA): TGTGCCAGCAGTGAAGAACTAGCGGGAGGAGAGACCCAGTACTTC.

The chain uses TRBV20-1 and TRBJ1-5, with 9 bases lining up with TRBD1. CDR3 length: 14 residues. The germline V gene encodes CDR1 DFQATT and CDR2 SNEGSKA (reference sequence). The ends lost 6 bases at V and 11 bases at J; junction bases unmatched: 14. CDR3 residues: CSAGQGSTIGTQHF. The DNA of the CDR3 is TGCAGTGCGGGACAGGGTAGCACGATTGGGACCCAGCATTTT.

The chain combines TRBV9 with TRBJ1-2; D call uncertain. The V end was cut by 6 bases, the J end by 0 bases, with 12 bases between. The CDR3 is made up of 14 amino acids. CDR1 is SGDLS, CDR2 YYNGEE, per germline. CDR3 sequence: CASTGGWANYGYTF. The DNA of the CDR3 is TGTGCCAGCACTGGAGGATGGGCTAACTATGGCTACACCTTC.

This clonotype was recorded a few times. The chain uses TRBV20-1 and TRBJ2-7, with D tentatively TRBD1 (5 bases). Trimming stripped 0 bases from V and 1 base from J, with 13 bases between. Germline assignment: CDR1 DFQATT and CDR2 SNEGSKA (reference sequence). CDR3 length: 15 amino acids. CDR3 residues: CSARELPTVSYEQYF. DNA of the CDR3: TGCAGTGCTAGAGAACTCCCGACAGTTTCCTACGAGCAGTACTTC.

With respect to this clonotype: The junction departs from germline at one end; a sequencing error may be responsible. The chain employs TRBV7-3 and TRBJ1-2; possible D gene TRBD1, 5 bases. This CDR3 has 15 residues. Per germline, CDR1 SGHTA and CDR2 FQGTGA. CDR3 amino acids: CASSQWVGGREDYTF. The DNA for the CDR3 is TGCGCCAGCAGCCAATGGGTGGGTGGCAGGGAAGACTACACCTTC.

V usage is TRBV29-1 and J usage is TRBJ2-7, with unresolved D. Germline CDR1 and CDR2: SQVTM and ANQGSEA. The CDR3 has 13 residues. V dropped 2 bases and J dropped 2 bases, with 10 bases sitting between them. This CDR3 is CSVEIQRPYEQYF. The DNA for the CDR3 is TGCAGCGTTGAAATCCAGCGTCCCTACGAGCAGTACTTC.

The chain is built from TRBV7-3 and TRBJ2-3, with 8 bases identical to TRBD1. CDR1 and CDR2 (germline): SGHTA, FQGTGA. The CDR3 spans 16 residues. With 0 bases clipped from V and 1 base from J, the junction kept 3 bases outside the gene matches. CDR3 sequence: CASSLTQGAGTDTQYF. CDR3 bases: TGTGCCAGCAGCTTAACCCAGGGGGCTGGCACAGATACGCAGTATTTT.

The chain links TRBV27 to TRBJ1-3; D remains ambiguous. In germline, CDR1 is MNHEY, CDR2 SMNVEV (reference sequence). The CDR3 covers 13 residues. Trimming removed 7 bases from V and 5 bases from J, with 12 bases in between. This CDR3 is CASKSSGRNTIYF. In DNA form, the CDR3 reads TGTGCCAGCAAGTCGTCGGGGAGAAACACCATATATTTT.

This clonotype was seen repeatedly, ten times or more. The chain carries TRBV11-2 and TRBJ2-5; D is perhaps TRBD1 (6 bases). Germline V gene lookup returns CDR1 SGHAT and CDR2 FQNNGV. The CDR3 is 15 residues long. Trimming removed 0 bases from V and 1 base from J, with 9 bases in between. The CDR3 DNA reads as TGTGCCAGCAGCTTAGATCAGGGGCTCCAAGAGACCCAGTACTTC. Its translation is CASSLDQGLQETQYF.

This clonotype came up many times. The V gene is TRBV19, the J gene TRBJ1-1; D uncertain. The CDR3 length is 13 residues. The ends were cut back, 10 bases at V and 11 bases at J, with 23 bases in the middle. The germline CDR1 and CDR2 sequences are LNHDA and SQIVND (reference sequence). The CDR3 region has the DNA TGTGCCACCGGTTCAAGGCAGGCTGTGGGGGCTTTCTTT. Protein product: CATGSRQAVGAFF.

The sample holds many counts of this clonotype. The chain has TRBV20-1 and TRBJ1-4, with TRBD1 identical over 9 bases. This CDR3 has 16 amino acids. CDR1 is DFQATT, CDR2 SNEGSKA, per germline (reference sequence). With V trimmed by 3 bases and J by 0 bases, 5 bases remained unmatched. The DNA for the CDR3 is TGCAGTGCTAGGGGACAGGGCCCATCAACTAATGAAAAACTGTTTTTT. Translation: CSARGQGPSTNEKLFF.

Comments on this clonotype: Just one base apart from a much larger clone, this may be a read error. The genes are TRBV6-5 and TRBJ1-2, with D unresolved. Germline values: CDR1 MNHEY, CDR2 SVGAGI. The CDR3 extends over 13 amino acids. CDR3 in amino acids: CTSSYTGNYGYTF. As DNA, the CDR3 is TGTACCAGCAGTTACACGGGAAACTATGGCTACACCTTC.

The chain has TRBV5-5 and TRBJ2-7, with D perhaps TRBD1 (6 bases). Trimming pared 1 base from V and 0 bases from J, leaving 14 bases between. CDR3 length: 16 amino acids. Germline V gives CDR1 SGHKS, CDR2 YYEKEE (reference sequence). Here the CDR3 reads CASSLLGTRTSYEQYF. In nucleotides, the CDR3 is TGTGCCAGCAGCTTGTTGGGGACAAGGACCTCCTACGAGCAGTACTTC.

This sequence joins TRBV30 and TRBJ2-7; possible D gene TRBD2, 6 bases. CDR1 is GTSNPN, CDR2 SVGIG, per germline (reference sequence). Trimming removed 4 bases from V and 5 bases from J, with 15 bases in between. The CDR3 contains 13 residues. The DNA of the CDR3 is TGTGCCTGGACCTCACTAGCACCCCACGAGCAGTACTTC. This codes for CAWTSLAPHEQYF.

The rearrangement links TRBV5-1 to TRBJ2-7, with D tentatively TRBD1 (5 bases). Trimming pared 2 bases from V and 2 bases from J, leaving 14 bases between. The CDR3 contains 15 residues. CDR1 and CDR2 from the germline V gene are SGHRS and YFSETQ. As DNA, the CDR3 is TGCGCCAGCAGCTTCATGACAGCCCAAACCTACGAGCAGTACTTC. It is translated as CASSFMTAQTYEQYF.